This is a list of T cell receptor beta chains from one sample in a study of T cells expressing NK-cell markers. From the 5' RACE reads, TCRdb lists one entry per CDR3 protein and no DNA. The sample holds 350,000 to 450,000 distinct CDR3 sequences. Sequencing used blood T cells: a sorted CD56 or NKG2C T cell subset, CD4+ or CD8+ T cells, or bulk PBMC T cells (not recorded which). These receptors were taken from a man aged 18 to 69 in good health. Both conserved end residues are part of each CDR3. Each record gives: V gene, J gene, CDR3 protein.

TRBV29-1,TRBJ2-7,CSVKRDGWDEQYF
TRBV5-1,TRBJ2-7,CASSLEPGKIYEQYF
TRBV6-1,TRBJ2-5,CASSGLGPGETQYF
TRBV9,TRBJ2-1,CASSPTAGGPLKEQFF
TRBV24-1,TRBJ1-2,CATSDPGYGYTF
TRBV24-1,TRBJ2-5,CATSSRGHAETQYF
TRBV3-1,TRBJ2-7,CASSGSQGTYEQYF
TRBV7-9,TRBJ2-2,CASSPYPGAGLFF
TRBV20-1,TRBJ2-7,CSATPGQVTYEQYF
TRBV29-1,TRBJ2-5,CSVQGSGETQYF
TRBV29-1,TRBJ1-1,CSVEVGGGRGEAFF
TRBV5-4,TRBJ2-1,CASSRSASSSYNEQFF
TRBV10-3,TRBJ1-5,CAISDPGTGDSNQPQHF
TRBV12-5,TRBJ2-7,CASGAAGGEQYF
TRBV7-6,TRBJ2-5,CASSRGDRETQYF
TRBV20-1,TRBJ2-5,CSAAPQGSGETQYF
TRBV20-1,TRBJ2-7,CSAADTGYEQYF
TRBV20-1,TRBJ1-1,CSVFRVGGTFF
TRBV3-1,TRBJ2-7,CASSNRQGFFYEQYF
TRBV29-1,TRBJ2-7,CSVAARGFTYEQYF
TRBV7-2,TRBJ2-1,CASSVNQGGDEQFF
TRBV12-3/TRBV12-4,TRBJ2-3,CASSLDRLAGTDTQYF
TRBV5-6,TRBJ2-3,CASSPVWGPVDTQYF
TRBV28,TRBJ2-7,CASSPHGTGVGEQYF
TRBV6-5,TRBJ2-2,CASSYRPSTAGELFF
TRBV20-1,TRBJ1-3,CSARDPRTTGNTIYF
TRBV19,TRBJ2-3,CASSIALGDTQYF
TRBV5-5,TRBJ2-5,CASSARLTGDQETQYF
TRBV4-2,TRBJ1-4,CASSQTDRVEKLFF
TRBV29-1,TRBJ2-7,CSVVLSDRGGQYF
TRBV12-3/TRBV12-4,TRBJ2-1,CASCKRGTSGAYNEQFF
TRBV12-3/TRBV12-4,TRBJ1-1,CASSSAAGAFF
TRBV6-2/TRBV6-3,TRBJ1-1,CASTNNREYTEAFF
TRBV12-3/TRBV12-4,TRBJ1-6,CASTRLTGDNSPLHF
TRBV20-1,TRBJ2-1,CSARVVGKNNEQFF
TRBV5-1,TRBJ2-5,CASSLGQGAETQYF
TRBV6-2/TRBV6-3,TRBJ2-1,CASTLRGAGGLSEQFF
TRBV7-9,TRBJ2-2,CASSLGGYPNTGELFF
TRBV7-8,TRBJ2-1,CASSRNQLGGTYNEQFF
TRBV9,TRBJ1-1,CASSVSPVVGPGAFF
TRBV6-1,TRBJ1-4,CASRRTGGAYEKLFF
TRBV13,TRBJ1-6,CASSPRSSGNNSPLHF
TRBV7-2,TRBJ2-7,CASSPQGGLGEQYF
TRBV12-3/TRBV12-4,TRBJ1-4,CASRGTGEEKLFF
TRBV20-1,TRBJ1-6,CSASGQGAINSPLHF
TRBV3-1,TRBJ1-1,CASSQEDRKNTEAFF
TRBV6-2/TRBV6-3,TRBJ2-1,CASMLTSSYNEQFF
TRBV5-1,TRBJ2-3,CASSPPSGASTDTQYF
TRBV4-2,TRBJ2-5,CASSPTGTGKETQYF
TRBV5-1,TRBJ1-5,CASSPRAGNQPQHF
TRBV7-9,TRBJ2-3,CASSLASAMDTQYF
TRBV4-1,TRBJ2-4,CASSQGPAGGQAKNIQYF
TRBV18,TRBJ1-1,CASSQRGSAGNTEAFF